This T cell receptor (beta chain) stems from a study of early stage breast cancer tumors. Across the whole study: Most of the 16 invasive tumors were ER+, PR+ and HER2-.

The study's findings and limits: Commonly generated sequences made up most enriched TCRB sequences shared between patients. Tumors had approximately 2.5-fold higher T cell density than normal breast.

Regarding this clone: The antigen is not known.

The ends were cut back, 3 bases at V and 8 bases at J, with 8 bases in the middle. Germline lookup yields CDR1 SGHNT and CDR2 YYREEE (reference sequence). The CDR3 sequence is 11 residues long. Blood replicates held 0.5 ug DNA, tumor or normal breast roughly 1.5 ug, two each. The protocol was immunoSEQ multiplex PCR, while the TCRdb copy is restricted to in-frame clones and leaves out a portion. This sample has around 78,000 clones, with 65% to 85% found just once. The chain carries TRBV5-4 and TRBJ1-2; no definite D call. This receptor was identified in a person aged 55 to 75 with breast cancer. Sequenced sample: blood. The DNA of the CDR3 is TGTGCCAGCAGCTCAACAGTAGGCTACACCTTC. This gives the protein CASSSTVGYTF.